What follows are 11 T cell receptor beta chains derived from one specimen sequenced in a study of monozygotic twins with cystic fibrosis. The method was immunoSEQ multiplex PCR; TCRdb's version includes in-frame clones alone and lacks a portion of them. Here the sample spans about 20,000 clones, approximately 87% being singletons. Sequenced: blood. These receptor sequences come from a woman aged 25 to 39 with cystic fibrosis.

The chain has TRBV28 and TRBJ1-1; 7 nucleotides match TRBD1. From germline, CDR1 is MDHEN and CDR2 SYDVKM. J lost 5 bases, V lost 0 bases, and 3 bases had no gene match. There are 14 residues in the CDR3. CDR3 sequence: CASSLWGQTTEAFF. DNA of the CDR3: TGTGCCAGCAGTTTATGGGGACAGACGACTGAAGCTTTCTTT. The variable domain in full, with the rest retrieved from reference TRBV28 and TRBJ1-1, is DVKVTQSSRYLVKRTGEKVFLECVQDMDHENMFWYRQDPGLGLRLIYFSYDVKMKEKGDIPEGYSVSREKKERFSLILESASTNQTSMYLCASSLWGQTTEAFFGQGTRLTVV.

The chain uses TRBV5-6 and TRBJ2-7; D is undetermined. V lost 0 bases and J lost 2, with 9 bases in between. Germline CDR1 and CDR2: SGHDT and YYEEEE. The CDR3 extends over 14 amino acids. For the CDR3, the DNA is TGTGCCAGCAGCTTGGCACAGATGGCCTACGAGCAGTACTTC. It yields the protein CASSLAQMAYEQYF.

V is TRBV5-1 and J is TRBJ1-4; D gene uncertain. The CDR3 has 14 residues. Germline CDR1 SGHRS, CDR2 YFSETQ. V was cut by 1 base and J by 7 bases, with 11 bases left in between. CDR3 in amino acids: CASSLSATVEKLFF. In DNA, the CDR3 is TGCGCCAGCAGCTTGAGTGCAACTGTTGAAAAACTGTTTTTT.

This sequence joins TRBV13 and TRBJ1-1; possibly TRBD1 for D (6 bases). This CDR3 has 14 residues. Germline V lookup: CDR1 PRHDT, CDR2 FYEKMQ (reference sequence). The ends were cut back, 2 bases at V and 5 bases at J, with 12 bases in the middle. The CDR3 protein is CASSLMGARTEAFF. CDR3 bases: TGTGCCAGCAGCTTAATGGGGGCGAGGACTGAAGCTTTCTTT.

The chain joins TRBV10-2 to TRBJ2-1; D is unresolved. CDR1 is WSHSY, CDR2 SAAADI, per germline. V was clipped by 2 bases and J by 2 bases, with 13 bases between them. This CDR3 spans 16 amino acids. The CDR3 protein is CASSEPSWTPYNEQFF. Here the CDR3 DNA reads TGCGCCAGCAGTGAGCCTTCCTGGACCCCCTACAATGAGCAGTTCTTC.

About this clone: Other DNA variants within this sample encode the same CDR3. The V and J genes are TRBV4-3 and TRBJ2-1; the D gene is possibly TRBD1 (5 bases). V was clipped by 1 base and J by 4 bases, with 14 bases between them. The germline V gene encodes CDR1 LGHNA and CDR2 YSLEER. The CDR3 is 16 amino acids. The CDR3 reads CASSQGIRGSYNEQFF. As DNA, the CDR3 is TGCGCCAGCAGCCAAGGCATAAGGGGCAGTTACAATGAGCAGTTCTTC.

The genes are TRBV7-2 and TRBJ1-2, with unresolved D. From germline, CDR1 is SGHTA and CDR2 FQGNSA. V dropped 6 bases and J dropped 6 bases, with 17 bases sitting between them. The CDR3 is 14 residues long. The CDR3 protein is CASSNRMGTDGYTF. CDR3 nucleotides: TGTGCCAGCAGTAATCGCATGGGAACGGATGGCTACACCTTC.

This rearrangement joins TRBV6-6 to TRBJ1-2, with D unresolved. This CDR3 has 14 amino acids. The ends were cut back, 5 bases at V and 4 bases at J, with 14 bases in the middle. Germline V lookup: CDR1 MNHNY, CDR2 SVGAGI (reference sequence). Written as DNA, the CDR3 is TGTGCCAGCAGTCACGCGACAAGGAGCTATGGCTACACCTTC. As protein: CASSHATRSYGYTF.

The rearrangement joins TRBV7-2 to TRBJ1-2; D possibly corresponds to TRBD1 (5 bases). The CDR3 runs to 15 residues. The V gene's germline CDR1 is SGHTA and CDR2 FQGNSA. V lost 2 bases and J lost 4, with 14 bases in between. CDR3 in amino acids: CASSLTGTGIYGYTF. The DNA of the CDR3 is TGTGCCAGCAGCTTAACCGGGACGGGGATCTATGGCTACACCTTC.

V is TRBV29-1 and J is TRBJ2-7; D gene ambiguous. Per the germline V gene, CDR1 is SQVTM and CDR2 is ANQGSEA. V lost 7 bases and J 0 bases, leaving 10 bases between the germline ends. The CDR3 is 12 residues long. The CDR3 region has the DNA TGCAGCGGCGGTCCTTCCTCCTACGAGCAGTACTTC. The encoded protein is CSGGPSSYEQYF.

This chain joins TRBV4-1 and TRBJ1-1; 7 bases fit TRBD1. Germline V gene data show CDR1 as MGHRA and CDR2 as YSYEKL. The CDR3 contains 17 residues. V trimming: 1 base; J trimming: 1 base; junction bases outside the gene matches: 9. The CDR3 sequence is CASSQGRGAGGNTEAFF. The DNA for the CDR3 is TGCGCCAGCAGCCAAGGAAGGGGGGCAGGGGGGAACACTGAAGCTTTCTTT.